The following is a TCR beta chain sequence with its context. V was cut by 8 bases and J by 4 bases, with 11 bases left in between. This CDR3 comprises 13 residues. Germline lookup yields CDR1 MNHEY and CDR2 SMNVEV (reference sequence). The sample originates from a study of control samples from healthy donors and cancer patients. Some clones are missing from TCRdb's copy, which holds only in-frame ones; the method was immunoSEQ multiplex PCR. The sample contains some 120,000 clones, approximately 90% of which appear only once. This rearrangement joins TRBV27 to TRBJ2-2, with a possible D match to TRBD2 (5 bases). Sequencing input: blood. The sequence derives from a man aged 25-40 years in good health. Written as DNA, the CDR3 is TGTGCCAGCTCCCGGACTCGCACCGGGGAGCTGTTTTTT. Amino acid sequence: CASSRTRTGELFF.